This T cell receptor beta chain was obtained from a study of OX40 agonist ivuxolimab in advanced cancers. The repertoire was sequenced with immunoSEQ multiplex PCR; TCRdb's copy has only in-frame clones and lacks some. Altogether about 39,000 clones are present, roughly 90% being singletons, with the ten largest covering roughly a fifth. The CDR3 totals 11 residues. Looked up from germline, CDR1 is WNHNN and CDR2 is SYGVQD (reference sequence). With 2 bases removed from V and 5 bases from J, the gap between germline ends came to 3 bases. Sequenced here: CD4+ or CD8+ T cells sorted from blood, sampled in a trial of the OX40 agonist ivuxolimab. The chain links TRBV10-1 to TRBJ2-5; no reliable D call. The receptor comes from an adult with an advanced solid tumor such as melanoma, head and neck, liver or kidney cancer. As DNA, the CDR3 is TGCGCCAGCAGTGAGGGGGAGACCCAGTACTTC. It codes for CASSEGETQYF.